This T cell receptor (beta chain) originates from a study of cytomegalovirus exposure and HLA in healthy donors. Study-level information: Unique TCR beta sequences numbering 120 million or so came from 150 million to 200 million T cells in an earlier analysis.

The PCR was carried out with 60 Vbeta primers and 13 Jbeta primers. The data were produced by immunoSEQ multiplex PCR, yet TCRdb's version contains in-frame clones alone and is incomplete. The sample table sets out more than 110,000 clones. The germline V gene encodes CDR1 MNHNS and CDR2 SASEGT. CDR3 length: 15 amino acids. J was trimmed by 1 base and V by 8 bases; bases with no gene match: 11. Findings and limits, study-wide: According to reports, the classifier identified cytomegalovirus status with high specificity and sensitivity.

Worth noting for this clone: The target antigen is unknown.

This chain links TRBV6-1 with TRBJ2-7; 7 bases are shared with TRBD1. The source is a man aged 35-49 years in good health and CMV-seronegative. The sequencing sample was made of PBMCs. CDR3 nucleotides: TGTGCCAGCGGACAGCTATGGGACAGTTCCTACGAGCAGTACTTC. Translation: CASGQLWDSSYEQYF.